This entry is about one TCR beta chain. Its antigen is not identified. The data were taken from a study of vaccination effects on CD4 cells after COVID-19. Study-level background: The median interval between the second dose and post-vaccine sampling was 72 days.

General observations from the study: Convalescent patients were scarce in the study, and it lacked early post-infection timepoints.

The assay was immunoSEQ multiplex PCR, and TCRdb's table has in-frame clones only and misses some. The table shows tens of thousands of clones, with roughly four fifths occurring only once. Within the ViraFEST assay, antigen-specific CD4+ T cells underwent expansion with viral peptide pools prior to sequencing. Once cultured for approximately 10 days, the cells underwent separation to obtain CD4+ T cells. All participants had two doses of either the BNT162b2 or mRNA-1273 vaccine. Vaccine recipients had no previous SARS-CoV-2 infection; their nucleocapsid antibodies were negative. In culture with 9.5 to 10 IU/ml IL-2 and about 10 ug/ml peptides, PBMC were grown at a few million per well. Sequenced here: CD4+ T cells from PBMCs cultured with HCoV-229E spike peptides, sampled after COVID-19 vaccination. This sequence originates from a human donor who received a COVID-19 vaccine.

DNA for the CDR3: TGTGCCAGCAGTGAACCTACAGGGGGGGAGACCCAGTACTTC. Translation: CASSEPTGGETQYF. This rearrangement joins TRBV6-1 to TRBJ2-5, with 8 positions matching TRBD1. Trimming removed 2 bases from V and 5 bases from J; junction bases left unmatched: 4. The CDR3 loop spans 14 amino acids. Germline CDR1 and CDR2: MNHNS and SASEGT.